This T cell receptor (beta chain) was captured by sequencing in a study of blood T cell repertoires in COVID-19. Study background: The analysed material was cDNA or gDNA that came from T cells, B-cell-depleted T cells, or PBMCs.

The germline gives CDR1 MNHNS, CDR2 SASEGT. V dropped 0 bases and J dropped 4 bases, with 5 bases sitting between them. The CDR3 sequence is 13 residues long. One Seattle source followed patients from active infection through their disease course. Original analysis: Cell counts per sample came from amplifying reference gene primers. Data came from immunoSEQ multiplex PCR; TCRdb stores just in-frame clones and leaves some out. The DNA was the basis for D and trimming; V, J and clone size are from that table. The table records 190,000 or so clones, approximately 94% of them present only once. This TCR derives from a man in his thirties or forties with COVID-19, enrolled during active disease. The sequenced sample was peripheral blood. The V and J genes are TRBV6-1 and TRBJ2-3; tentatively, D is TRBD1 (5 bases). The CDR3 DNA reads as TGTGCCAGCAGTGAAGCGGGGCCAGATACGCAGTATTTT. Translating it yields CASSEAGPDTQYF.